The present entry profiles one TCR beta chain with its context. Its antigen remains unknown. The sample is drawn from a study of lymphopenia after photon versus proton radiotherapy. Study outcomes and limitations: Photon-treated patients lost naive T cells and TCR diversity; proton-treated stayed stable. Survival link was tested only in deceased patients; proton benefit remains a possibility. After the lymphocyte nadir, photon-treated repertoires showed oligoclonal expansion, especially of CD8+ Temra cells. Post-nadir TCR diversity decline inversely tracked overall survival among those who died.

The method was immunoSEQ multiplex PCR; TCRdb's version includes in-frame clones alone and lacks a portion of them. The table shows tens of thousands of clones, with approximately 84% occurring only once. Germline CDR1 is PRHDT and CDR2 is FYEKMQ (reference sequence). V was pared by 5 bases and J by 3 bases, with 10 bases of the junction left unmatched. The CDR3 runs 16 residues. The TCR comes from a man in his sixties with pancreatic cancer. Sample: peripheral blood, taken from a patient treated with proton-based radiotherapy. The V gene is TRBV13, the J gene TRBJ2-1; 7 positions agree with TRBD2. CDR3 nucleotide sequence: TGTGCCAGCAGCCAGAACCCCCGGGACTACTACAATGAGCAGTTCTTC. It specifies CASSQNPRDYYNEQFF.